Reported below is one TCR beta chain. This sample was taken from a study of response to subunit inactivated influenza vaccine. From the RT-PCR reads, TCRdb called clonotypes with MiXCR, one entry per CDR3 protein. Of about 610,000 distinct CDR3 sequences listed, around 13% are singletons. Germline lookup yields CDR1 MDHEN and CDR2 SYDVKM. This CDR3 is 16 amino acids long. After removal of 5 bases from V and 6 bases from J, the junction contained 12 bases not matched to a gene. The starting material was PBMCs from blood, obtained approximately 12 days after vaccination. This clonotype was obtained from a man in his fifties who received an inactivated influenza vaccine. This rearrangement joins TRBV28 to TRBJ1-4, with 7 bases aligning to TRBD1. DNA of the CDR3: TGTGCCAGCAGTCCTACAACAGGGGCGTTGTATGAAAAACTGTTTTTT. Translation gives CASSPTTGALYEKLFF. The complete variable domain, with remaining parts taken from reference TRBV28 and TRBJ1-4, reads DVKVTQSSRYLVKRTGEKVFLECVQDMDHENMFWYRQDPGLGLRLIYFSYDVKMKEKGDIPEGYSVSREKKERFSLILESASTNQTSMYLCASSPTTGALYEKLFFGSGTQLSVL.